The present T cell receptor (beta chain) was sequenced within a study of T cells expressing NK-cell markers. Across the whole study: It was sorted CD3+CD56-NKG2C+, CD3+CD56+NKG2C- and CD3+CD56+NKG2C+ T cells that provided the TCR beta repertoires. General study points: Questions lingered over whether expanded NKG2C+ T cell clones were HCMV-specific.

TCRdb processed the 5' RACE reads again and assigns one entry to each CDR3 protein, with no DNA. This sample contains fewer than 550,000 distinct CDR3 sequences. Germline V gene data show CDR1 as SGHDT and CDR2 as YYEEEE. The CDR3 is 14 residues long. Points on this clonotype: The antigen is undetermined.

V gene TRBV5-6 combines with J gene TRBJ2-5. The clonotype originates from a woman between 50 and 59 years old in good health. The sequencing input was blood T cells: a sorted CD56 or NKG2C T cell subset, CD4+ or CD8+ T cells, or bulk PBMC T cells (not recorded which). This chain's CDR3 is CASSLDGIPRTQYF.